This T cell receptor (beta chain) was recorded in a study of T-cell memory formation after mild COVID-19. A single record per CDR3 protein comes from TCRdb applying MiXCR to the 5' RACE reads. Of 210,000 or so distinct CDR3 sequences in the sample, 18% were seen once. Germline assignment: CDR1 LNHNV and CDR2 YYDKDF (reference sequence). The CDR3 length is 14 residues. V lost 0 bases and J 3 bases, leaving 9 bases between the germline ends. The receptor was isolated from an adult woman who had mild COVID-19 (a few samples of this study predate the infection). Cell type and time point are not known. What was sequenced was PBMCs or a T cell subset sorted from them (not recorded which). The chain joins TRBV15 to TRBJ2-7; no clear D gene. CDR3 bases: TGTGCCACCAGCAGAGATCTGGGTCTCTACGAGCAGTACTTC. Protein sequence: CATSRDLGLYEQYF. The full variable domain, with the rest looked up from reference TRBV15 and TRBJ2-7, is DAMVIQNPRYQVTQFGKPVTLSCSQTLNHNVMYWYQQKSSQAPKLLFHYYDKDFNNEADTPDNFQSRRPNTSFCFLDIRSPGLGDTAMYLCATSRDLGLYEQYFGPGTRLTVT.